Listed below are T cell receptor beta chains from one sample, sequenced in a study of blood T cell repertoires in COVID-19. TCRdb keeps only in-frame clones here, not all; method: immunoSEQ multiplex PCR. The sample gives 270,000 or so clones, about 85% of which show up once; less than 15% is in the top ten. Sequencing was performed on peripheral blood. These receptor sequences come from a human donor in a cohort sampled during active COVID-19. Both conserved end residues are part of each CDR3.

j_call v_call cdr3_aa
TRBJ2-2 TRBV6-2/TRBV6-3 CASSFGQGYTGELFF
TRBJ1-3 TRBV6-1 CASREDRSPGNTIYF
TRBJ2-5 TRBV5-4 CASSPKTSGGLETQYF
TRBJ2-3 TRBV7-9 CASSLEYLAGVGTDTQYF
TRBJ2-4 TRBV6-5 CASRTQGAKNIQYF
TRBJ2-5 TRBV27 CASSPGLPIRQETQYF
TRBJ2-2 TRBV25-1 CASSPTGGNTGELFF
TRBJ2-1 TRBV6-5 CASSYTSGNNNEQFF
TRBJ2-2 TRBV5-1 CASSLPGASGELFF
TRBJ1-1 TRBV18 CASSPIWGGLNTEAFF
TRBJ2-1 TRBV10-3 CAISGGGSYNEQFF
TRBJ2-7 TRBV7-9 CASSVGTGTGSEQYF
TRBJ1-1 TRBV3-1/TRBV3-2 CASSQDSIRAFF
TRBJ2-3 TRBV5-1 CASDRGGTDTQYF
TRBJ2-3 TRBV6-6 CASTSRGTDTQYF
TRBJ1-1 TRBV7-9 CASSWQEDQAFF
TRBJ1-5 TRBV27 CASSLIIRGFRNQPQHF
TRBJ1-3 TRBV6-5 CASSYSQGTGNTIYF
TRBJ1-5 TRBV19 CASSTGTASNQPQHF
TRBJ2-1 TRBV5-4 CASSLDGNNNEQFF
TRBJ2-5 TRBV20-1 CSASHPGLAGQTQYF
TRBJ2-1 TRBV19 CASSTLRGQDNEQFF
TRBJ2-3 TRBV20-1 CSASGRESATDTQYF
TRBJ2-5 TRBV27 CASSLSTGDAETQYF
TRBJ2-1 TRBV7-2 CASASGRPNEQFF
TRBJ2-3 TRBV6-6 CASSQTSGIGADTQYF
TRBJ2-5 TRBV5-1 CASSLGLAGVETQYF
TRBJ1-2 TRBV14 CASSRKAITGVEYGYTF
TRBJ2-7 TRBV7-8 CASSPTTYEQYF
TRBJ2-3 TRBV28 CASSLERRTRTDTQYF
TRBJ2-1 TRBV5-1 CASSLPNGGRVDEQFF
TRBJ1-4 TRBV12-2 CASRLRTRGGEDEKLFF
TRBJ2-1 TRBV24-1 CATSESGTFGNEQFF
TRBJ2-5 TRBV9 CASSPDAGEETQYF
TRBJ2-5 TRBV24-1 CATSDLGREETQYF
TRBJ2-7 TRBV7-2 CASSLNRIEQYF
TRBJ2-3 TRBV30 CAWSSAGYDTQYF
TRBJ1-3 TRBV11-2 CASRGFRDNSGNTIYF
TRBJ2-5 TRBV5-1 CASSLGGGTQTQYF
TRBJ2-3 TRBV9 CASSTGLAGYTDTQYF
TRBJ2-2 TRBV2 CASRGTGANTGELFF
TRBJ2-1 TRBV28 CASSLLLLAGAPTQFF
TRBJ2-5 TRBV11-3 CASSLSGRKETQYF
TRBJ2-2 TRBV4-1 CASSPKGLAGEGTGELFF
TRBJ2-7 TRBV28 CASRSGQGPIYEQYF
TRBJ2-3 TRBV11-3 CASSSVTDTQYF
TRBJ2-4 TRBV23-1 CASSHGAIQYF
TRBJ2-1 TRBV7-2 CASSLAASGFNEQFF
TRBJ2-5 TRBV5-4 CASSSTSGIETQYF
TRBJ2-7 TRBV10-1 CASSGTEIEDEQYF
TRBJ2-7 TRBV6-2/TRBV6-3 CASSDPGLARYEQYF
TRBJ2-2 TRBV5-1 CASTVLDRGDGELFF
TRBJ1-2 TRBV9 CASSVGRGLGYGYTF
TRBJ2-2 TRBV27 CASSLGHLTGELFF